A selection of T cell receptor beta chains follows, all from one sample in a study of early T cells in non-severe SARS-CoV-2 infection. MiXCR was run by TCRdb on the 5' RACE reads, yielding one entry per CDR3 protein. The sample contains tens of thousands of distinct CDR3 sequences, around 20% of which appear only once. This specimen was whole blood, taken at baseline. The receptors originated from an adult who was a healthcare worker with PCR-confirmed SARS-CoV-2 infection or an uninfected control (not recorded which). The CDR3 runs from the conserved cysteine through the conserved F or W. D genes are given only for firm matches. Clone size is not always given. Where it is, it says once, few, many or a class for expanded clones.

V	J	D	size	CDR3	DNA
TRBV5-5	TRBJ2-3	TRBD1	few	CASFPGQTNTDTQYF	TGTGCCAGTTTCCCGGGACAGACTAACACAGATACGCAGTATTTT
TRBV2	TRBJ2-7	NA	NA	CASTWGGEQYF	TGTGCCAGCACCTGGGGCGGCGAGCAGTACTTC
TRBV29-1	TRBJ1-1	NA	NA	CSGSKDARAEAFF	TGCAGCGGCAGCAAGGACGCGAGGGCTGAAGCTTTCTTT
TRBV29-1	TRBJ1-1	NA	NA	CSVGSSNTEAFF	TGCAGCGTGGGGTCTTCGAACACTGAAGCTTTCTTT
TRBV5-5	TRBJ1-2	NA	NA	CASSLSPEANYGYTF	TGTGCCAGCAGCTTGTCACCGGAAGCTAACTATGGCTACACCTTC
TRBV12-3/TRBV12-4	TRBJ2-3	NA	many	CASSLWLATSTDTQYF	TGTGCCAGCAGTTTATGGCTAGCGACTAGCACAGATACGCAGTATTTT
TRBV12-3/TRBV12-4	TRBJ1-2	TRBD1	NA	CASSSLRTGSHGYTF	TGTGCCAGCAGTTCTCTAAGGACAGGCAGCCATGGCTACACCTTC
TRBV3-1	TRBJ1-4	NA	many	CASSQVWGEKLFF	TGTGCCAGCAGCCAAGTTTGGGGAGAAAAACTGTTTTTT
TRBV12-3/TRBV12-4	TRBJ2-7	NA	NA	CASTARDIGYEQYF	TGTGCCAGCACCGCTAGGGACATTGGGTACGAGCAGTACTTC
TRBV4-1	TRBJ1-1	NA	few	CASSQDRLSNTEAFF	TGCGCCAGCAGCCAAGACAGGCTTTCGAACACTGAAGCTTTCTTT
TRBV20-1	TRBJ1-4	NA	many	CSAYPPSGTNEKLFF	TGCAGTGCTTACCCCCCCTCAGGGACGAATGAAAAACTGTTTTTT
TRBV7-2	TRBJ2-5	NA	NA	CASSSWGRLQETQYF	TGTGCCAGCAGCTCCTGGGGGCGGCTCCAAGAGACCCAGTACTTC
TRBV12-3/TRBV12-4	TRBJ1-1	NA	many	CASSLQGSTEAFF	TGTGCCAGCAGTTTGCAGGGGAGCACTGAAGCTTTCTTT
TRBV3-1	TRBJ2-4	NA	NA	CASSLSTLAKNIQYF	TGTGCCAGCAGCCTATCTACGTTAGCCAAAAACATTCAGTACTTC
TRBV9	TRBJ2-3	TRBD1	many	CASSRQGYTQYF	TGTGCCAGCAGCAGACAGGGGTATACGCAGTATTTT
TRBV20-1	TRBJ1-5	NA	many	CSASRFRDRNGNQPQHF	TGCAGTGCTTCGAGGTTTCGGGACCGGAATGGCAATCAGCCCCAGCATTTT
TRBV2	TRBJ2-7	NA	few	CASSAGPAYEQYF	TGTGCCAGCAGTGCCGGGCCAGCCTACGAGCAGTACTTC
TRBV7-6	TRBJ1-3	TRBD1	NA	CASSPLTGDGNTIYF	TGTGCCAGCAGCCCCTTGACAGGGGATGGAAACACCATATATTTT
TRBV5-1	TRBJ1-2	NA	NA	CASSLEGYYGYTF	TGCGCCAGCAGCTTGGAGGGATACTATGGCTACACCTTC
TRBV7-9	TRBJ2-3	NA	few	CASSRSGLTDTQYF	TGTGCCAGCAGCAGAAGTGGGCTCACAGATACGCAGTATTTT
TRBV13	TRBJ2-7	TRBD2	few	CASRTSGGAYEQYF	TGTGCCAGCAGGACTAGCGGGGGGGCCTACGAGCAGTACTTC
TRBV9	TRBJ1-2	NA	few	CASSVAYTNYGYTF	TGTGCCAGCAGCGTAGCCTACACGAACTATGGCTACACCTTC
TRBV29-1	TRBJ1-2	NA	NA	CSASGNEGYTF	TGCAGCGCGTCCGGGAATGAGGGCTACACCTTC
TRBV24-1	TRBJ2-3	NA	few	CATSDSKLAPDTQYF	TGTGCCACCAGTGATTCGAAACTAGCTCCAGATACGCAGTATTTT
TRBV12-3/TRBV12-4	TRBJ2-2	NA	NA	CASSLYGMETGELFF	TGTGCCAGCAGTTTGTACGGGATGGAAACCGGGGAGCTGTTTTTT
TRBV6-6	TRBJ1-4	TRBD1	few	CASRQGALDEKLFF	TGTGCCAGCAGGCAGGGGGCTTTGGATGAAAAACTGTTTTTT
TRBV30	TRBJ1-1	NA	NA	CAWSVSYPTEAFF	TGTGCCTGGAGTGTAAGCTACCCCACTGAAGCTTTCTTT
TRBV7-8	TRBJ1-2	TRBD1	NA	CASSSRTGPGYTF	TGTGCCAGCAGCTCGCGGACAGGGCCCGGCTACACCTTC
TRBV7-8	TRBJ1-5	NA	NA	CASIAAGDLNQPQHF	TGTGCCAGCATCGCCGCAGGGGATCTCAATCAGCCCCAGCATTTT
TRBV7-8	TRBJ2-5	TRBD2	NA	CASSLDGGGTPETQYF	TGTGCCAGCAGCTTAGATGGCGGGGGAACCCCAGAGACCCAGTACTTC
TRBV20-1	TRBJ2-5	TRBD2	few	CSAPAGLETQYF	TGCAGTGCCCCAGCGGGGCTAGAGACCCAGTACTTC
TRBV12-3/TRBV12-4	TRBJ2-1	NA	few	CASSLGSGGNEQFF	TGTGCCAGCAGTTTGGGGTCTGGAGGGAATGAGCAGTTCTTC
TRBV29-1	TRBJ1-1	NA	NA	CSVERQVHGNTEAFF	TGCAGCGTTGAGCGACAGGTACATGGGAACACTGAAGCTTTCTTT
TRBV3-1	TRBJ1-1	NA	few	CASSQRDTNEAFF	TGTGCCAGCAGCCAAAGGGACACCAATGAAGCTTTCTTT
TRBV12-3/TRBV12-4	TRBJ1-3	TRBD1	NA	CASSPRTGAGNTIYF	TGTGCCAGCAGTCCTCGGACAGGAGCTGGAAACACCATATATTTT
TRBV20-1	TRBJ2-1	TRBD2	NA	CSASSASGGAGEQFF	TGCAGTGCTAGTTCGGCTAGCGGGGGGGCCGGTGAGCAGTTCTTC
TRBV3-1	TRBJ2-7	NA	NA	CASSPELFSYEQYF	TGTGCCAGCAGCCCCGAACTATTCTCCTACGAGCAGTACTTC
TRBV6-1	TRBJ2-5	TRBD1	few	CASSVTGRETQYF	TGTGCCAGCAGTGTGACAGGGCGAGAGACCCAGTACTTC
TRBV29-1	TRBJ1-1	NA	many	CSGGSPNTEAFF	TGCAGCGGTGGGAGCCCGAACACTGAAGCTTTCTTT
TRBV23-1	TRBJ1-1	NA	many	CARYAEAFF	TGCGCCAGATACGCTGAAGCTTTCTTT
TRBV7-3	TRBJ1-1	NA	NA	CASSQGPRGTEAFF	TGTGCCAGCAGCCAGGGACCCCGGGGTACTGAAGCTTTCTTT
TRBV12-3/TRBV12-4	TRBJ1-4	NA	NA	CASSGATNEKLFF	TGTGCCAGCAGTGGTGCAACTAATGAAAAACTGTTTTTT
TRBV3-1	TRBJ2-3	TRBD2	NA	CASRLSGGASDTQYF	TGTGCCAGCAGACTTAGCGGGGGGGCCTCAGATACGCAGTATTTT
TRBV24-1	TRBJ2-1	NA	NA	CATGNYNEQFF	TGTGCCACCGGAAATTACAATGAGCAGTTCTTC
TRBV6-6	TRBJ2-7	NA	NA	CASSPGHYEQYF	TGTGCCAGCAGCCCTGGGCACTACGAGCAGTACTTC
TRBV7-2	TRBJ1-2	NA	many	CASSREGWKYGYTF	TGTGCCAGCAGCCGTGAGGGGTGGAAATATGGCTACACCTTC
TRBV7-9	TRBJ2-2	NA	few	CASSPVQGSNTGELFF	TGTGCCAGCAGCCCGGTCCAGGGGTCAAACACCGGGGAGCTGTTTTTT
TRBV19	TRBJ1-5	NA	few	CASSIGTPPETQHF	TGTGCCAGTAGTATAGGGACCCCACCAGAGACCCAGCATTTT
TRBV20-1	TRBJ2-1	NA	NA	CSARDSAGPNEQFF	TGCAGTGCTAGAGATTCGGCAGGCCCCAATGAGCAGTTCTTC